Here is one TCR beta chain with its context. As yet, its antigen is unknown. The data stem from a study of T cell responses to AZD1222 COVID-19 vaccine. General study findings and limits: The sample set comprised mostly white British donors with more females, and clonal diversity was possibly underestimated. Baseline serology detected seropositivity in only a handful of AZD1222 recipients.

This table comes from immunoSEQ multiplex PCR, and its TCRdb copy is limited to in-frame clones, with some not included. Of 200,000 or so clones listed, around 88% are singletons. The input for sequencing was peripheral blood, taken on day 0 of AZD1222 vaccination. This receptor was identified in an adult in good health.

CDR3: CASSYSPSRHEQFF. The CDR3 DNA is TGTGCCAGCAGTTACTCCCCCTCTAGGCATGAGCAGTTCTTC. V gene TRBV6-5 combines with J gene TRBJ2-1; D remains ambiguous. The germline CDR1 and CDR2 sequences are MNHEY and SVGAGI. Trimming removed 0 bases at V and 8 bases at J, with 11 bases between. This CDR3 spans 14 amino acids.